Detailed here is one TCR beta chain. Its antigen is undetermined. Each CDR3 protein is one row after TCRdb ran MiXCR on the 5' RACE reads. The sample records 1.5 million to 2 million distinct CDR3 sequences, about 31% being singletons. The source of the sample is a study of identical twins. Study-level findings and limits: Memory repertoires lacked the insertion deficit that abundant cord blood beta clonotypes showed.

Sequenced sample: cord blood. This receptor was identified in a newborn girl in good health.

CDR3 in DNA: TGTGCCAGCAGTGAGGGCCTCTCCGAGCAGTACTTC. Translating it yields CASSEGLSEQYF. The chain is built from TRBV2 and TRBJ2-5; D not resolved. The J call may be in error: the DNA end matches TRBJ2-7 better. The CDR3 has 12 residues. CDR1 is SNHLY and CDR2 is FYNNEI in the germline V gene.